What follows is one T cell receptor beta chain and its context. Antigen unknown. Looked up from germline, CDR1 is SNHLY and CDR2 is FYNNEI. There are 19 residues in the CDR3. Trimming removed 3 bases from V and 0 bases from J; junction bases left unmatched: 13. This sample was included in a study of breast tumors, draining lymph nodes, adjacent tissues. General study findings and limits: Findings are consistent with lymph node origin and intratumoral expansion of most tumor T cells. That most tumor T cells come from lymph nodes remained unproven. Compared with lymph nodes, tumors were less diverse; compared with nontumor tissue, more. Compared with basal-like, luminal-like tumors shared significantly more repertoire with nontumor tissue.

MiXCR was run by TCRdb on the multiplex PCR reads, yielding one entry per CDR3 protein. The data hold under 250,000 distinct CDR3 sequences, with about 34% observed a single time. The lymph nodes were axillary draining lymph nodes from breast cancer patients. Sequenced material: axillary lymph node tissue. This clonotype originated in a female donor with breast cancer. Some clones in this sample may be carry-over from other donors' samples. The chain uses TRBV2 and TRBJ1-4, with 7 bases aligning to TRBD1. The CDR3 region is CASSEAGGRGRTTNEKLFF. DNA for the CDR3: TGTGCCAGCAGTGAGGCTGGTGGGAGGGGGCGGACAACTAATGAAAAACTGTTTTTT. Full variable domain (outside the CDR3, taken from reference TRBV2 and TRBJ1-4): EPEVTQTPSHQVTQMGQEVILRCVPISNHLYFYWYRQILGQKVEFLVSFYNNEISEKSEIFDDQFSVERPDGSNFTLKIRSTKLEDSAMYFCASSEAGGRGRTTNEKLFFGSGTQLSVL.